The 19 T cell receptor beta chains in this list originate from one sample, sequenced in a study of post-analysis software for immune sequencing data. The antigens of these receptors remain unknown. General study results and limits: Higher frequency in patients than in controls was seen for a handful of TRBV segments, with TRBV5-6, TRBV5-1 and TRBV20-1 among them.

Built from TCR beta cDNA, the libraries had unique molecular identifiers in them. In TCRdb, the PCR reads were re-called with MiXCR into one record per CDR3 protein. The data hold 170,000 or so distinct CDR3 sequences, with around 30% observed a single time. The specimen sequenced was blood. These receptors were obtained from a girl aged 5-17 years with multiple sclerosis.

This clonotype was counted at least ten times. The chain employs TRBV11-2 and TRBJ2-5; D assignment may be TRBD1 or TRBD2 (6 bases each). The CDR3 is 15 amino acids. V gave up 1 base and J gave up 5 bases, with 14 bases separating them. Germline V gene data show CDR1 as SGHAT and CDR2 as FQNNGV. CDR3 amino acids: CASSLVVGGSETQYF. As DNA, the CDR3 is TGTGCCAGCAGCTTAGTGGTAGGGGGGAGTGAGACCCAGTACTTC.

This clonotype was observed a handful of times. CDR3 nucleotides: TGTGCCAGCAGCTTTAGGGGCTACGAGCAGTACTTC. Encoded protein: CASSFRGYEQYF. The rearrangement uses TRBV7-8 and TRBJ2-7, with D tentatively TRBD1 (5 bases). Germline lookup yields CDR1 SGHVS and CDR2 FQNEAQ. The ends were cut back, 3 bases at V and 3 bases at J, with 6 bases in the middle. The CDR3 covers 12 residues.

The J gene is TRBJ2-1, the V gene TRBV12-3 or TRBV12-4, with D tentatively TRBD2 (5 bases). There are 14 residues in the CDR3. Trimming took off 6 bases at V and 5 bases at J, with 14 bases between the two ends. In DNA form, the CDR3 reads TGTGCCAGCAGGGCTAAGCGGCTGAACAATGAGCAGTTCTTC. Translation: CASRAKRLNNEQFF.

The V call is TRBV20-1, the J call TRBJ2-1; 10 positions agree with TRBD2. After removal of 4 bases from V and 9 bases from J, the junction contained 9 bases not matched to a gene. The CDR3 has 14 residues. Germline V gives CDR1 DFQATT, CDR2 SNEGSKA (reference sequence). CDR3 sequence: CSATGTSVLSEQFF. The CDR3 DNA follows: TGCAGTGCTACCGGGACTAGCGTTTTGAGTGAGCAGTTCTTC.

This clonotype was observed many times. J is TRBJ2-5 and V is TRBV7-9, with 9 bases aligning to TRBD2. CDR3 length: 16 residues. V dropped 5 bases and J dropped 3; count of bases not matched to a gene: 10. Germline V lookup: CDR1 SEHNR, CDR2 FQNEAQ (reference sequence). CDR3 bases: TGTGCCAGCAGCCTCGGAGCGGGAGGCCCCAAAGAGACCCAGTACTTC. It encodes CASSLGAGGPKETQYF. The whole variable domain, filled in from reference TRBV7-9 and TRBJ2-5, reads DTGVSQNPRHKITKRGQNVTFRCDPISEHNRLYWYRQTLGQGPEFLTYFQNEAQLEKSRLLSDRFSAERPKGSFSTLEIQRTEQGDSAMYLCASSLGAGGPKETQYFGPGTRLLVL.

Many counts were recorded for this clonotype. The V call is TRBV12-3 or TRBV12-4, the J call TRBJ1-2; no clear D. This CDR3 spans 13 amino acids. Trimming left V 3 bases short and J 6 bases short, with 11 bases between. The CDR3 protein is CASSFSIRNGYTF. The CDR3 DNA sequence: TGTGCCAGCAGTTTTTCCATTCGAAATGGCTACACCTTC.

This clonotype was detected ten times or more. This chain connects TRBV30 to TRBJ2-7; D possibly matches TRBD1 or TRBD2 (6 bases each). Trimming left V 0 bases short and J 5 bases short, with 17 bases between. The CDR3 loop spans 15 amino acids. Germline lookup yields CDR1 GTSNPN and CDR2 SVGIG (reference sequence). CDR3 in DNA: TGTGCCTGGAGTGTAAGGGGGGTGCTACTAAACGAGCAGTACTTC. It encodes CAWSVRGVLLNEQYF.

This clonotype was observed a handful of times. This chain links TRBV20-1 with TRBJ2-2; D unresolved. The germline V gene has CDR1 DFQATT and CDR2 SNEGSKA (reference sequence). The V and J ends lost 8 bases and 7 bases respectively, with 8 bases between them. The CDR3 contains 10 residues. The DNA for the CDR3 is TGCAGTCGATACAGCGGGGAGCTGTTTTTT. Translating gives CSRYSGELFF.

A few counts support this clonotype. The chain employs TRBV7-9 and TRBJ2-7; D could derive from TRBD1 or TRBD2 (5 bases each). The germline V and J ends were trimmed by 0 bases and 4 bases, with 10 bases remaining between them. CDR3 length: 14 residues. Germline V CDR1 and CDR2: SEHNR, FQNEAQ (reference sequence). The chain's CDR3 is CASSLAGTGYEQYF. DNA of the CDR3: TGTGCCAGCAGCTTAGCCGGGACGGGTTACGAGCAGTACTTC.

The table lists this clonotype with many counts. V and J are TRBV7-9 and TRBJ2-7; tentatively, D is TRBD2 (6 bases). The germline V gene has CDR1 SEHNR and CDR2 FQNEAQ (reference sequence). CDR3 length: 14 amino acids. V lost 3 bases and J 4 bases, leaving 13 bases between the germline ends. The CDR3 here is CASSFGAGRYEQYF. CDR3 DNA: TGTGCCAGCAGCTTCGGGGCAGGGAGGTACGAGCAGTACTTC.

V is TRBV6-6 and J is TRBJ2-2, with D maybe TRBD1 (5 bases). Per the germline V gene, CDR1 is MNHNY and CDR2 is SVGAGI (reference sequence). This CDR3 is built from 14 residues. V was clipped by 7 bases and J by 1 base, with 10 bases between them. The CDR3 nucleotides read TGTGCCAGCACCAACGGACAGAACACCGGGGAGCTGTTTTTT. It translates to CASTNGQNTGELFF.

Ten or more counts support this clonotype. V and J are TRBV4-1 and TRBJ2-7; TRBD2 agrees at 12 bases. This CDR3 contains 14 residues. Germline CDR1 MGHRA, CDR2 YSYEKL. V lost 6 bases and J lost 2; bases outside the gene matches: 2. The CDR3 spells CASRLAGGPYEQYF. The CDR3 coding sequence is TGCGCCAGCAGGCTAGCGGGAGGGCCCTACGAGCAGTACTTC.

The table lists this clonotype with many counts. This rearrangement joins TRBV5-1 to TRBJ2-7; tentatively, D is TRBD2 (6 bases). Germline V lookup: CDR1 SGHRS, CDR2 YFSETQ. The CDR3 totals 17 residues. Trimming cost V 0 bases and J 2 bases, with 18 bases left between them. CDR3 loop: CASSLARRAVFTYEQYF. The CDR3 region has the DNA TGCGCCAGCAGCTTGGCTCGGAGGGCGGTTTTCACCTACGAGCAGTACTTC.

This clonotype was found a few times. In this CDR3 the conserved last residue, phenylalanine or tryptophan, is missing, so a read error is likely. V gene TRBV29-1 combines with J gene TRBJ2-1, with TRBD1 identical over 9 bases. The CDR3 covers 13 residues. Trimming at V came to 8 bases and at J to 4 bases, leaving 6 bases not matched to a gene. CDR1 is SQVTM and CDR2 is ANQGSEA in the germline V gene. The CDR3: CSIKDRGYNEQFL. The DNA for the CDR3 is TGCAGCATTAAGGACAGGGGTTACAATGAGCAGTTCTTA.

To note about this clonotype: One base away lies a much larger clone, so this may be a sequencing read error. The chain links TRBV7-9 to TRBJ2-5; the D gene is possibly TRBD2 (5 bases). The CDR3 is made up of 15 amino acids. Germline V gene data show CDR1 as SEHNR and CDR2 as FQNEAQ (reference sequence). The V and J ends lost 6 bases and 4 bases respectively, with 18 bases between them. In DNA form, the CDR3 reads TGTGCCAGCAGGCAGGCAAGCGGAGGCGGAGAGACCCAGTACTTC. Its protein product is CASRQASGGGETQYF.

The sample holds one count of this clonotype. One base away lies a much larger clone, so this may be a sequencing read error. V gene TRBV20-1 combines with J gene TRBJ2-4; the match to TRBD2 covers 10 bases. The DNA end favors TRBJ2-7, so the J call may be wrong. Germline V lookup: CDR1 DFQATT, CDR2 SNEGSKA (reference sequence). The CDR3 sequence is 14 residues long. In DNA, the CDR3 is TGCAGTGCCACGTTACTAGCGGGACTCCACGAGCAGTACTTC. Translated: CSATLLAGLHEQYF.

The chain uses TRBV12-3 or TRBV12-4 and TRBJ2-3; 7 bases line up with TRBD1. CDR3 length: 14 residues. With V trimmed by 6 bases and J by 2 bases, 5 bases remained unmatched. The CDR3 sequence: CASRGDRDTDTQYF. CDR3 nucleotide sequence: TGTGCCAGCAGAGGTGACAGGGACACAGATACGCAGTATTTT.

In this sample, this clonotype turned up a few times. This clone may be a read error of a much larger clone one base away. The chain joins TRBV6-2 or TRBV6-3 to TRBJ2-5; unclear D gene. The germline V and J ends were trimmed by 6 bases and 11 bases, with 13 bases remaining between them. The CDR3 covers 11 residues. Germline lookup yields CDR1 MNHEY and CDR2 SVGEGT. The CDR3 DNA sequence: TGTGCCAGCAGAAAGTACAATGAGCAGTACTTC. Residues: CASRKYNEQYF.

This clonotype has at least ten counts. This chain links TRBV7-9 with TRBJ1-2; a weak D match, TRBD1 (5 bases). V was cut by 3 bases and J by 3 bases, with 8 bases left in between. The length of the CDR3 is 13 residues. Per the germline V gene, CDR1 is SEHNR and CDR2 is FQNEAQ (reference sequence). The CDR3 sequence: CASSFQGDYGYTF. The CDR3 bases are TGTGCCAGCAGCTTTCAGGGCGACTATGGCTACACCTTC.